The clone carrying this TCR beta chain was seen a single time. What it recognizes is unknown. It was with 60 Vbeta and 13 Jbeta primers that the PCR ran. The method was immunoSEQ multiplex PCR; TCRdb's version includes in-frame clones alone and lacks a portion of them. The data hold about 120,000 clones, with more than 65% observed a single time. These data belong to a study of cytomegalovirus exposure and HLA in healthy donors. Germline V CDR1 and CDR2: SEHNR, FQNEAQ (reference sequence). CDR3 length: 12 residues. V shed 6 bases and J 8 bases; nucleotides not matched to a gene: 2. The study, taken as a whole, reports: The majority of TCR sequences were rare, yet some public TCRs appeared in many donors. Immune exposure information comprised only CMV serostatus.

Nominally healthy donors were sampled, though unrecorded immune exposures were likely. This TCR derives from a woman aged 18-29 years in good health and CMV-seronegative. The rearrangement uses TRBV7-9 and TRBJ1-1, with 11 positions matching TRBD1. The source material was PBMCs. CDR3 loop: CASRRDRGEAFF. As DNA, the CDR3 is TGTGCCAGCAGGCGGGACAGGGGGGAAGCTTTCTTT. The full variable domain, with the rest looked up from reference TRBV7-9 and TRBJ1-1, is DTGVSQNPRHKITKRGQNVTFRCDPISEHNRLYWYRQTLGQGPEFLTYFQNEAQLEKSRLLSDRFSAERPKGSFSTLEIQRTEQGDSAMYLCASRRDRGEAFFGQGTRLTVV.